The subject of this entry is one TCR beta chain. TCRdb called the RT-PCR reads again in MiXCR, with one record for every CDR3 protein. The profile shows some 880,000 distinct CDR3 sequences, more than 15% of them singletons. These data are taken from a study of patients and donors after allogeneic stem cell transplantation. V was cut by 4 bases and J by 1 base, with 8 bases left in between. The CDR3 runs 15 residues. CDR1 and CDR2 from the germline V gene are MNHEY and SVGAGI. V and J are TRBV6-5 and TRBJ2-6, with no clear D. What was sequenced was blood, either unsorted or a sorted T cell fraction (not recorded which). The TCR originated in a human donor who was either an allogeneic HSCT recipient or a stem cell or donor lymphocyte infusion donor (not recorded which). It is not recorded whose cells these are; they may come from a transplant donor. CDR3 protein: CASSWVGSGANVLTF. DNA of the CDR3: TGTGCCAGCAGTTGGGTAGGGTCTGGGGCCAACGTCCTGACTTTC.